This T cell receptor beta chain stems from a study of T cells in tuberculosis. On this clone itself: What it recognizes is unknown.

Study conclusions and caveats: Active tuberculosis alpha repertoires lay closer to GMM-specific TCRs than controls'.

Sequencing used immunoSEQ multiplex PCR; TCRdb keeps in-frame clones, though not all of them. The data contain 9,500 to 13,000 clones, around 94% of them seen just once; the ten biggest clones take up approximately 12%. Positive smear microscopy and/or M. tuberculosis culture confirmed active disease. Between the trimmed V and J ends, which lost 3 bases and 4 bases, there was a span of 16 bases. Germline CDR1 and CDR2: SGHRS and YFSETQ. The CDR3 sequence is 15 residues long. The chain joins TRBV5-1 to TRBJ2-5; a possible D gene is TRBD2 (7 bases). Sequences were obtained from PBMCs. This receptor was identified in an adult with tuberculosis. CDR3 loop: CASSWTAGPRETQYF. The CDR3 nucleotides read TGCGCCAGCAGCTGGACAGCGGGGCCTAGAGAGACCCAGTACTTC.